What follows are 29 T cell receptor beta chains derived from one specimen sequenced in a study of T-cell memory formation after mild COVID-19. TCRdb itself ran the 5' RACE reads through MiXCR, one entry per CDR3 protein. This sample has around 310,000 distinct CDR3 sequences, with less than 20% found just once. Sample: PBMCs or a T cell subset sorted from them (not recorded which). Every receptor here comes from a man younger than 35 who had mild COVID-19 (a few samples of this study predate the infection). Cell type and time point are not known.

This clonotype was found a few times. The J gene is TRBJ1-4, the V gene TRBV12-3 or TRBV12-4, with D perhaps matching TRBD1 (5 bases). The CDR3 is 15 amino acids. V lost 5 bases to trimming and J lost 5 bases, with 15 bases between them. This CDR3 is CASSLGTVPNEKLFF. The CDR3 nucleotides read TGTGCCAGCAGTCTAGGGACTGTCCCGAATGAAAAACTGTTTTTT.

The V call is TRBV7-3, the J call TRBJ2-7, with 9 bases that match TRBD1. The CDR3 consists of 14 residues. Germline V gene lookup returns CDR1 SGHTA and CDR2 FQGTGA. V lost 0 bases to trimming and J lost 8 bases; unmatched junction nucleotides: 5. The CDR3 here is CASSLTGQGEQQYF. The CDR3 DNA reads as TGTGCCAGCAGCTTAACGGGACAGGGCGAACAGCAGTACTTC.

The gene calls are TRBV7-8 and TRBJ1-4; 7 bases map to TRBD1. V shed 4 bases and J 6 bases; nucleotides not matched to a gene: 11. Germline CDR1 reads SGHVS; CDR2 reads FQNEAQ. The CDR3 sequence is 16 residues long. CDR3 protein: CASSSNPRGQYEKLFF. As DNA, the CDR3 is TGTGCCAGCAGCTCCAACCCTAGGGGGCAGTATGAAAAACTGTTTTTT.

In DNA, the CDR3 is TGCAGTGCAGAGGGACAGGGGGCAACTAATGAAAAACTGTTTTTT. This sequence encodes CSAEGQGATNEKLFF. The J gene is TRBJ1-4, the V gene TRBV20-1; 11 nucleotides agree with TRBD1. Germline values: CDR1 DFQATT, CDR2 SNEGSKA (reference sequence). CDR3 size: 15 residues. The junction had 3 bases not matched to a gene; V was cut back by 6 bases and J by 0 bases.

In its sample, this clonotype was seen a few times. This sequence joins TRBV7-9 and TRBJ1-1; D unclear. V lost 8 bases and J 1 base, leaving 11 bases between the germline ends. Germline V gene lookup returns CDR1 SEHNR and CDR2 FQNEAQ (reference sequence). The CDR3 is 13 residues long. This chain's CDR3 is CASLPAPNTEAFF. The CDR3 nucleotides read TGTGCCAGCCTCCCGGCCCCGAACACTGAAGCTTTCTTT.

The sample holds many counts of this clonotype. The chain employs TRBV4-1 and TRBJ1-6; D uncertain. V was pared by 4 bases and J by 4 bases, with 8 bases between. Germline loops: CDR1 MGHRA, CDR2 YSYEKL. The CDR3 length is 14 residues. In nucleotides, the CDR3 is TGCGCCAGCAGCCTCGGACGGTATAATTCACCCCTCCACTTT. As protein: CASSLGRYNSPLHF.

This rearrangement joins TRBV13 to TRBJ2-7; D unresolved. The germline gives CDR1 PRHDT, CDR2 FYEKMQ (reference sequence). V was cut by 5 bases and J by 0 bases, with 8 bases left in between. CDR3 size: 13 residues. The CDR3 spells CASSHAGSYEQYF. The CDR3, as DNA: TGTGCCAGCAGCCACGCCGGCTCCTACGAGCAGTACTTC.

This clonotype occurred once. The chain carries TRBV7-9 and TRBJ1-1, with TRBD1 identical over 8 bases. Germline V gene data show CDR1 as SEHNR and CDR2 as FQNEAQ (reference sequence). Trimming at V came to 3 bases and at J to 6 bases, leaving 9 bases not matched to a gene. The CDR3 is 15 residues long. CDR3 nucleotides: TGTGCCAGCAGCTTTTACCTGGACAGGGATGCTGAAGCTTTCTTT. Amino acids: CASSFYLDRDAEAFF.

This clonotype turned up a few times. As DNA, the CDR3 is TGCGCCAGCAGCCAAGCGTGGGGTGTACCCTACGAGCAGTACTTC. Translation: CASSQAWGVPYEQYF. The chain employs TRBV4-3 and TRBJ2-7; the D is unclear. This CDR3 is built from 15 residues. Looked up from germline, CDR1 is LGHNA and CDR2 is YSLEER. The V end was cut by 1 base, the J end by 2 bases, with 12 bases between.

This clonotype turned up a few times. J is TRBJ2-1 and V is TRBV20-1; 7 nucleotides align to TRBD2. In germline, CDR1 is DFQATT, CDR2 SNEGSKA (reference sequence). The J segment lost 0 bases and the V segment lost 6 bases, leaving 8 bases of the junction unmatched. The CDR3 consists of 15 residues. CDR3 residues: CSAEEGGSSYNEQFF. The DNA for the CDR3 is TGCAGTGCGGAGGAGGGAGGGAGCTCCTACAATGAGCAGTTCTTC.

This CDR3 reads CATSDPRATGNTIYF. DNA for the CDR3: TGTGCCACCAGTGACCCGCGTGCGACTGGAAACACCATATATTTT. The chain employs TRBV24-1 and TRBJ1-3, with D unclear. The CDR3 sequence is 15 residues long. Germline-derived CDR1 and CDR2 are KGHDR and SFDVKD. The V and J ends lost 4 bases and 2 bases respectively, with 11 bases between them.

This clonotype has just a few counts. The V call is TRBV10-2, the J call TRBJ2-5; 8 nucleotides align to TRBD1. CDR3 length equals 15 residues. CDR1 WSHSY and CDR2 SAAADI come from the germline V gene. V trimming: 2 bases; J trimming: 3 bases; junction bases outside the gene matches: 5. The DNA of the CDR3 is TGCGCCAGCAGTGAGCCGGACAGGGTGGAAGAGACCCAGTACTTC. Protein sequence: CASSEPDRVEETQYF.

This clonotype occurred a few times. This sequence joins TRBV5-1 and TRBJ2-3; no clear D gene. V lost 1 base, J lost 1 base, and 7 bases lay in between. The germline gives CDR1 SGHRS, CDR2 YFSETQ. The CDR3 has 14 amino acids. The CDR3 spells CASSLQLRTDTQYF. The CDR3, as DNA: TGCGCCAGCAGCTTGCAGCTCCGCACAGATACGCAGTATTTT.

The chain is built from TRBV4-1 and TRBJ1-5; possibly TRBD1 for D (6 bases). This CDR3 comprises 16 residues. Trimming took 1 base from V and 8 from J, leaving 18 bases between them. Germline V gene sequence: CDR1 MGHRA, CDR2 YSYEKL. The DNA of the CDR3 is TGCGCCAGCAGCCAAGTTGTGGGAATTAGGGGGAAGCCCCAGCATTTT. Amino acid sequence: CASSQVVGIRGKPQHF.

The chain joins TRBV6-5 to TRBJ2-2, with a tentative D call TRBD2 (6 bases). This CDR3 comprises 17 residues. Trimming cost V 4 bases and J 3 bases, with 18 bases left between them. The germline V gene encodes CDR1 MNHEY and CDR2 SVGAGI. DNA of the CDR3: TGTGCCAGCAGTTGGGCTGCGGGGCCCTACGACACCGGGGAGCTGTTTTTT. This codes for CASSWAAGPYDTGELFF.

This clonotype turned up a few times. The chain uses TRBV30 and TRBJ2-3; TRBD2 is a possible D gene (6 bases). The ends were cut back, 4 bases at V and 0 bases at J, with 14 bases in the middle. The CDR3 is made up of 15 amino acids. Germline assignment: CDR1 GTSNPN and CDR2 SVGIG (reference sequence). The CDR3 is CAWMESGHSTDTQYF. CDR3 nucleotides: TGTGCCTGGATGGAGAGCGGGCATAGCACAGATACGCAGTATTTT.

This clonotype appeared a few times. V usage is TRBV11-2 and J usage is TRBJ2-5, with TRBD1 as a possible D gene (6 bases). Germline values: CDR1 SGHAT, CDR2 FQNNGV. The V gene lost 5 bases and the J gene lost 5 bases, with 18 bases spanning the gap. The CDR3 sequence is 15 residues long. The CDR3 DNA reads as TGTGCCAGCAGCCCAGGACCCCAAAGGGGGGAGACCCAGTACTTC. Its protein product is CASSPGPQRGETQYF.

Only a few counts were recorded for this clonotype. One end of the junction does not line up with germline, which may come from a read error. This chain joins TRBV7-8 and TRBJ1-5; 8 bases match TRBD1. The CDR3 length is 15 residues. Germline lookup yields CDR1 SGHVS and CDR2 FQNEAQ. The CDR3 coding sequence is TGTGCCAGCAGTTTAGACAGGGGCCCCTCTGGGCCCCAGCATTTT. This translates into CASSLDRGPSGPQHF.

Many counts were recorded for this clonotype. This chain uses TRBV28 with TRBJ2-7, with D hard to call. Germline-derived CDR1 and CDR2 are MDHEN and SYDVKM. This CDR3 has 11 residues. The V and J ends lost 6 bases and 3 bases respectively, with 6 bases between them. The CDR3: CASSGRYEQYV. The CDR3 DNA is TGTGCCAGCAGCGGACGCTACGAGCAGTACGTC.

This clonotype appeared a few times. The V and J genes are TRBV29-1 and TRBJ2-3, with D perhaps being TRBD1 or TRBD2 (5 bases each). The CDR3 runs 14 residues. The V and J ends lost 2 bases and 4 bases respectively, with 13 bases between them. Germline CDR1 is SQVTM and CDR2 is ANQGSEA. CDR3 sequence reads: CSVEISMGADTQYF. In DNA form, the CDR3 reads TGCAGCGTTGAAATCAGTATGGGGGCAGATACGCAGTATTTT.

This clonotype showed up many times. The rearrangement uses TRBV12-3 or TRBV12-4 and TRBJ2-3; TRBD2 aligns across 7 bases. J lost 4 bases, V lost 3 bases, and 1 base had no gene match. The CDR3 length is 13 residues. The CDR3 DNA reads TGTGCCAGCAGTTTGGGAGGGGCAGATACGCAGTATTTT. Its translation is CASSLGGADTQYF.

This clonotype appeared a few times. This rearrangement joins TRBV29-1 to TRBJ2-2; D perhaps matches TRBD1 (6 bases). Per the germline V gene, CDR1 is SQVTM and CDR2 is ANQGSEA. The CDR3 is made up of 14 amino acids. V was pared by 3 bases and J by 2 bases, with 10 bases between. The CDR3 DNA is TGCAGCGTTGACCAGGGGCTTAACACCGGGGAGCTGTTTTTT. Its translation: CSVDQGLNTGELFF.

V is TRBV12-3 or TRBV12-4 and J is TRBJ2-1; possible D gene TRBD2, 7 bases. The CDR3 totals 17 residues. With 6 bases removed from V and 7 bases from J, the gap between germline ends came to 25 bases. The CDR3 protein is CASSPRWGGGARNEQFF. CDR3 nucleotide sequence: TGTGCCAGCAGCCCGAGGTGGGGCGGGGGCGCGAGAAATGAGCAGTTCTTC.

The chain employs TRBV6-6 and TRBJ2-2, with D unclear. The CDR3 contains 14 residues. Germline assignment: CDR1 MNHNY and CDR2 SVGAGI (reference sequence). The germline V and J ends were trimmed by 8 bases and 3 bases, with 13 bases remaining between them. Here the CDR3 reads CASSALRDTGELFF. The CDR3 DNA reads as TGTGCCAGCTCTGCGCTAAGAGACACCGGGGAGCTGTTTTTT.

This chain links TRBV11-2 with TRBJ2-1; 12 nucleotides line up with TRBD2. Germline CDR1 is SGHAT and CDR2 is FQNNGV. The length of the CDR3 is 20 residues. J lost 2 bases, V lost 6 bases, and 17 bases had no gene match. In nucleotides, the CDR3 is TGTGCCAGCAGGACCGCCCACGGACTAGCGGGAAGCCCGGCCTACAATGAGCAGTTCTTC. This translates into CASRTAHGLAGSPAYNEQFF.

The rearrangement joins TRBV3-1 to TRBJ2-5; 7 positions agree with TRBD1. V shed 5 bases, J shed 5 bases, and the junction held 5 bases outside the gene matches. CDR1 and CDR2 from the germline V gene are LGHDT and YNNKEL (reference sequence). The CDR3 has 13 residues. The DNA for the CDR3 is TGTGCCAGCAGCTGGGACAGCTCTGAGACCCAGTACTTC. It translates to CASSWDSSETQYF.

The chain joins TRBV3-1 to TRBJ1-1; D unresolved. CDR1 and CDR2 from the germline V gene are LGHDT and YNNKEL (reference sequence). The CDR3 covers 14 residues. Trimming took 1 base from V and 1 from J, leaving 7 bases between them. The CDR3, as DNA: TGTGCCAGCAGCCAAGCGTGGTCGAACACTGAAGCTTTCTTT. Translating it yields CASSQAWSNTEAFF.

In its sample, this clonotype was seen a few times. The chain links TRBV12-3 or TRBV12-4 to TRBJ1-2; 9 positions match TRBD1. V gave up 7 bases and J gave up 8 bases; unmatched junction bases: 11. This CDR3 comprises 14 residues. CDR3: CASNLVQGAQGYTF. The CDR3 coding sequence is TGTGCCAGCAACCTGGTACAGGGGGCGCAGGGCTACACCTTC.

The chain is built from TRBV10-3 and TRBJ2-7; 9 bases line up with TRBD1. The germline V gene has CDR1 ENHRY and CDR2 SYGVKD. V was pared by 6 bases and J by 3 bases, with 3 bases of the junction left unmatched. The CDR3 runs 13 residues. CDR3 DNA: TGTGCCATCAGGGACAGGGGTAGCTACGAGCAGTACTTC. Protein sequence: CAIRDRGSYEQYF.